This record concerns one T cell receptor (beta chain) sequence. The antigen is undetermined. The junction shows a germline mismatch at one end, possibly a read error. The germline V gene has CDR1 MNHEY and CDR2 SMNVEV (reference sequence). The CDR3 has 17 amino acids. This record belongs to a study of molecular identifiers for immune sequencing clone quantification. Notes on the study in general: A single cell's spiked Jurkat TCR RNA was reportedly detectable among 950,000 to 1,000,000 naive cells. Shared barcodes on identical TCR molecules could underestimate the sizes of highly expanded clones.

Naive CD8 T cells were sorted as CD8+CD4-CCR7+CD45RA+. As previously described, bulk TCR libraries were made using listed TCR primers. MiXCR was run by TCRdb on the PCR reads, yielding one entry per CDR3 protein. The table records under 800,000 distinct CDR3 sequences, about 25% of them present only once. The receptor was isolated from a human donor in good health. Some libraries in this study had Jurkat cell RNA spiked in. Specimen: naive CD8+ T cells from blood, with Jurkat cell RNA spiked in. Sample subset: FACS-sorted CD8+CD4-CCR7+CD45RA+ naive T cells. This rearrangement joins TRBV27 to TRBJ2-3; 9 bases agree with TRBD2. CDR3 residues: CASNLFRLAGGTDTQYF. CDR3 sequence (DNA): TGTGCCAGCAATTTATTTAGGTTAGCGGGAGGCACAGATACGCAGTATTTT.